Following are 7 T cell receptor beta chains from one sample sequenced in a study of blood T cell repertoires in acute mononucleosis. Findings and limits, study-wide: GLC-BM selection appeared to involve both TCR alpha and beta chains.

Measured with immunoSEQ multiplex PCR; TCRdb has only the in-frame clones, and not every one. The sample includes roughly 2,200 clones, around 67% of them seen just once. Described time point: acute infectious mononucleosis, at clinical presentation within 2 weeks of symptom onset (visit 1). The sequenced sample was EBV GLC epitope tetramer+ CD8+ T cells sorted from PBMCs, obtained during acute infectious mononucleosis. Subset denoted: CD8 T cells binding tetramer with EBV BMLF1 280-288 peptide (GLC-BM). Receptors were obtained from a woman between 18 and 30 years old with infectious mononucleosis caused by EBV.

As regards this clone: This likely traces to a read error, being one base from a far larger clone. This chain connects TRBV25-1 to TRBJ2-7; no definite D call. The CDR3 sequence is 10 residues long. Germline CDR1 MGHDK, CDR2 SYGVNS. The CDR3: CASRLYERYF. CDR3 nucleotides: TGTGCCAGCAGGCTCTACGAGCGGTACTTC.

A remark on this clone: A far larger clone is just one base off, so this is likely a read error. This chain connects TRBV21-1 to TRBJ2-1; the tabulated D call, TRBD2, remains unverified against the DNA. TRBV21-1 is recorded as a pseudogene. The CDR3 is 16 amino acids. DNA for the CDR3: TGTACCAGCAGCAAAGGGCCAGCGGGGGGGCCAAGGGAGCAGTTCTTC. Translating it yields CTSSKGPAGGPREQFF.

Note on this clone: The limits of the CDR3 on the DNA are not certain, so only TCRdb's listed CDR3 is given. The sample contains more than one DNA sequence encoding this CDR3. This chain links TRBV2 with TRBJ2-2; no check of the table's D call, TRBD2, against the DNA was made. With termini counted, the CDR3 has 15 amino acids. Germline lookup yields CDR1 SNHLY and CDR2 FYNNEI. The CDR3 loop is CASSSGLVAPGSCFF.

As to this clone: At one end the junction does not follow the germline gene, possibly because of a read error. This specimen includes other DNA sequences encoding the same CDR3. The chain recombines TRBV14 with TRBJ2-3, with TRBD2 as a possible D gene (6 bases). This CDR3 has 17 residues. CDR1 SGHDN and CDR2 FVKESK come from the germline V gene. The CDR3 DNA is TGCGCCAGCAGCCAAGATGCCCTGGGACTGGCCACAGATACGCAGTATTTT. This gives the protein CASSQDALGLATDTQYF.

CDR3 sequence reads: CASSTGQLSSGNTIYF. CDR3 nucleotides: TGTGCCAGCAGCACGGGACAGCTTAGCTCTGGAAACACCATATATTTT. This chain uses TRBV11-2 with TRBJ1-3, with 7 bases that match TRBD1. The CDR3 spans 16 residues. V gave up 5 bases and J gave up 0 bases; unmatched junction bases: 7. Germline CDR1 SGHAT, CDR2 FQNNGV. Filled out from reference TRBV11-2 and TRBJ1-3, the complete variable domain reads EAGVAQSPRYKIIEKRQSVAFWCNPISGHATLYWYQQILGQGPKLLIQFQNNGVVDDSQLPKDRFSAERLKGVDSTLKIQPAKLEDSAVYLCASSTGQLSSGNTIYFGEGSWLTVV.

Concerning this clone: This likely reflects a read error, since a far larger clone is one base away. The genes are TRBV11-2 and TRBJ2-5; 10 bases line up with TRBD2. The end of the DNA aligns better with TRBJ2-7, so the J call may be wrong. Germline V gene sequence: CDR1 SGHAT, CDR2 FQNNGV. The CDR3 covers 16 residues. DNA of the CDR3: TGTGCCAGCAGCTTAGCTTGGGTAGCGGGGGGATACGAGCAGTACTTC. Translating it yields CASSLAWVAGGYEQYF.

The CDR3, as DNA: TGTGCCAGCAGCCCGCCGGGGGGTACCCAGTACTTC. Translated: CASSPPGGTQYF. J is TRBJ2-5 and V is TRBV14; 7 bases fit TRBD2. V lost 4 bases and J lost 8; bases outside the gene matches: 4. The CDR3 totals 12 residues. Per germline, CDR1 SGHDN and CDR2 FVKESK.